This T cell receptor beta chain was identified in a study of CD8 T cells in Susac syndrome. When the RNA was reverse transcribed, random hexamers were used with an input of roughly 0.45 to 1 ug. The method of amplification for TCR beta CDR3 was immunoSEQ multiplex PCR, covering 54 Vbeta and 13 Jbeta. TCRdb re-called the immunoSEQ multiplex PCR reads with MiXCR, one entry per CDR3 protein. The sample lists about 250,000 distinct CDR3 sequences, about 94% seen once, with 0.065% to 0.08% in the top ten. This CDR3 has 18 residues. CDR1 is LNHDA and CDR2 is SQIVND in the germline V gene (reference sequence). Trimming left V 3 bases short and J 0 bases short, with 18 bases between.

The TCR originated in a human donor with multiple sclerosis. Sequenced sample: CD4+ T cells from PBMCs. The V call is TRBV19, the J call TRBJ2-1; D call uncertain. The CDR3 region is CASSILVNHDTSYNEQFF. CDR3 DNA sequence: TGTGCCAGTAGTATTTTGGTGAATCATGACACCTCCTACAATGAGCAGTTCTTC.